Below, 19 T cell receptor beta chains from the same sample are listed, as sequenced in a study of Graves' ophthalmopathy and Graves' hyperthyroidism. CDR3 regions of TCR beta were amplified from RNA transcripts. Amplification began with first-round RT-PCR using HTBI primers, then second-round multiplex PCR was performed. One entry per CDR3 protein, called by TCRdb with MiXCR from the multiplex PCR reads. Altogether hundreds of thousands of distinct CDR3 sequences are present, 35% to 50% being singletons, with the ten largest covering more than 3%. Sequenced material: peripheral blood. These receptor sequences come from an adult man with Graves' ophthalmopathy.

This clonotype has a count of ten or more. This chain connects TRBV20-1 to TRBJ1-5; TRBD1 matches 7 bases. Germline trimming cut 4 bases from V and 4 bases from J; bases unmatched to any gene: 10. CDR3 length: 15 amino acids. Germline assignment: CDR1 DFQATT and CDR2 SNEGSKA (reference sequence). The CDR3 reads CSANRGDRQNQPQHF. Written as DNA, the CDR3 is TGCAGTGCTAACCGAGGGGACAGACAAAATCAGCCCCAGCATTTT.

The gene calls are TRBV30 and TRBJ1-6, with D tentatively TRBD1 (5 bases). The CDR3 contains 14 residues. Trimming cost V 4 bases and J 4 bases, with 11 bases left between them. Germline CDR1 reads GTSNPN; CDR2 reads SVGIG (reference sequence). CDR3 protein: CAWTGPSYNSPLHF. DNA for the CDR3: TGTGCCTGGACGGGACCTTCTTATAATTCACCCCTCCACTTT.

V and J are TRBV12-3 or TRBV12-4 and TRBJ2-5; D is perhaps TRBD1 or TRBD2 (5 bases each). TRBJ2-1 matches the DNA end more closely, so the J call is doubtful. The CDR3 totals 12 residues. The CDR3, as DNA: TGTGCCAGCAGTATTGAGGGGAGTGAGCAGTTCTTC. Its protein is CASSIEGSEQFF.

This clonotype came up many times. The rearrangement joins TRBV7-9 to TRBJ2-5; the match to TRBD1 covers 9 bases. Germline-derived CDR1 and CDR2 are SEHNR and FQNEAQ (reference sequence). With 5 bases clipped from V and 2 bases from J, the junction kept 6 bases outside the gene matches. CDR3 length equals 15 residues. The CDR3 DNA reads as TGTGCCAGCAGCCCCGGACAGGGGATACAAGAGACCCAGTACTTC. Translation: CASSPGQGIQETQYF.

The chain carries TRBV2 and TRBJ1-2; D may be TRBD1 (5 bases). Germline CDR1 and CDR2: SNHLY and FYNNEI. The length of the CDR3 is 14 residues. V dropped 6 bases and J dropped 8 bases, with 19 bases sitting between them. As DNA, the CDR3 is TGTGCCAGCAGGGCTCGGGACCCCCTGAGGGGCTACACCTTC. Its protein product is CASRARDPLRGYTF.

As regards this clonotype: A read error may be the cause here, since a much bigger clone is one base away. Because the CDR3 is missing its conserved closing phenylalanine or tryptophan, this is likely a read error. The J gene is TRBJ1-2, the V gene TRBV5-1; D is uncertain. V lost 0 bases to trimming and J lost 2 bases, with 8 bases between them. This CDR3 region has 14 residues. Germline CDR1 and CDR2: SGHRS and YFSETQ. The CDR3: CASSLAPSNYGYTY. DNA for the CDR3: TGCGCCAGCAGCTTGGCGCCTTCGAACTATGGCTACACCTAC.

This clonotype was seen a handful of times. The V gene is TRBV12-5, the J gene TRBJ1-4; D not resolved. V shed 3 bases and J shed 0 bases, with 11 bases lying between them. CDR1 LGHNT and CDR2 FRNRAP come from the germline V gene. The length of the CDR3 is 16 residues. The CDR3 loop is CASGFSPLATNEKLFF. Written as DNA, the CDR3 is TGTGCTAGTGGTTTCTCCCCGTTAGCAACTAATGAAAAACTGTTTTTT.

J is TRBJ1-2 and V is TRBV25-1, with D possibly matching TRBD1 (5 bases). The germline gives CDR1 MGHDK, CDR2 SYGVNS. With 4 bases removed from V and 4 bases from J, the gap between germline ends came to 16 bases. The CDR3 has 15 residues. CDR3 in DNA: TGTGCCAGCAGTGTTCACCCTCAGGGTACCTATGGCTACACCTTC. As protein: CASSVHPQGTYGYTF.

This chain connects TRBV25-1 to TRBJ1-2; D possibly corresponds to TRBD1 (6 bases). The CDR3 consists of 15 residues. CDR1 is MGHDK, CDR2 SYGVNS, per germline. Between the trimmed V and J ends, which lost 4 bases and 3 bases, there was a span of 15 bases. The DNA of the CDR3 is TGTGCCAGCAGTGGATCAGGGACACTTCACTATGGCTACACCTTC. Translated, it gives CASSGSGTLHYGYTF.

The genes are TRBV7-2 and TRBJ2-3, with a weak D call TRBD1 (6 bases). Germline V lookup: CDR1 SGHTA, CDR2 FQGNSA. The CDR3 runs 14 residues. The V end was cut by 7 bases, the J end by 4 bases, with 15 bases between. The chain's CDR3 is CASKGDIFADTQYF. The DNA of the CDR3 is TGTGCCAGCAAAGGGGACATCTTCGCAGATACGCAGTATTTT.

This clonotype has just a few counts. V gene TRBV20-1 combines with J gene TRBJ1-6, with D hard to call. The CDR3 sequence is 16 residues long. In germline, CDR1 is DFQATT, CDR2 SNEGSKA (reference sequence). V dropped 6 bases and J dropped 0 bases, with 15 bases sitting between them. In DNA, the CDR3 is TGCAGTGCGGAGAGGGCGGGAAGCTCCTATAATTCACCCCTCCACTTT. This codes for CSAERAGSSYNSPLHF.

This clonotype was observed at least ten times. The chain links TRBV11-3 to TRBJ1-5; 8 bases align to TRBD1. This CDR3 region has 15 residues. CDR1 and CDR2 from the germline V gene are SGHNT and YENEEA. J gave up 3 bases and V 6 bases, and 7 bases lay outside the gene matches. The DNA of the CDR3 is TGTGCCAGCAGACCAGACAGGGGCCACAATCAGCCCCAGCATTTT. It encodes CASRPDRGHNQPQHF.

At least ten counts were recorded for this clonotype. V gene TRBV7-9 combines with J gene TRBJ1-2, with D unclear. The CDR3 has 13 amino acids. Germline V gives CDR1 SEHNR, CDR2 FQNEAQ (reference sequence). Between the trimmed V and J ends, which lost 1 base and 4 bases, there was a span of 7 bases. CDR3 residues: CASSLGDIYGYTF. The CDR3 DNA reads as TGTGCCAGCAGCTTAGGAGACATCTATGGCTACACCTTC.

Concerning this clonotype: Since the CDR3 does not end with the conserved phenylalanine or tryptophan, this likely comes from a read error. No DNA is shown, since the ends of the CDR3 on it are uncertain; the CDR3 is the one TCRdb lists. The chain is built from TRBV29-1 and TRBJ1-4; TRBD1 was called by the table and not checked on the DNA. The CDR3 length equals 10 residues, ends included. CDR1 SQVTM and CDR2 ANQGSEA come from the germline V gene. The CDR3 loop is CSVDGTEEGL.

This clonotype was seen ten or more times. The chain couples TRBV12-3 or TRBV12-4 to TRBJ2-6, with D unresolved. V was pared by 4 bases and J by 2 bases, with 6 bases between. The CDR3 spans 14 residues. The CDR3 nucleotides are TGTGCCAGCAGTTATCCAACTGGGGCCAACGTCCTGACTTTC. It encodes CASSYPTGANVLTF.

This clonotype came up many times. This chain joins TRBV25-1 and TRBJ2-7, with D tentatively TRBD2 (5 bases). The V gene lost 3 bases and the J gene lost 7 bases, with 13 bases spanning the gap. Germline assignment: CDR1 MGHDK and CDR2 SYGVNS. This CDR3 has 13 residues. CDR3 nucleotide sequence: TGTGCCAGCAGTGATTATAACCCGGGAGAGCAGTACTTC. Amino acid sequence: CASSDYNPGEQYF.

V usage is TRBV19 and J usage is TRBJ1-5, with 7 bases aligning to TRBD1. Germline V gene data show CDR1 as LNHDA and CDR2 as SQIVND (reference sequence). The J segment lost 1 base and the V segment lost 3 bases, leaving 9 bases of the junction unmatched. This CDR3 has 17 residues. The CDR3: CASSIFDRVGSNQPQHF. DNA of the CDR3: TGTGCCAGTAGTATTTTCGACAGGGTCGGAAGCAATCAGCCCCAGCATTTT.

This clonotype was counted many times. The J gene is TRBJ2-5, the V gene TRBV6-5; 8 bases are a match to TRBD2. The length of the CDR3 is 15 residues. Germline V lookup: CDR1 MNHEY, CDR2 SVGAGI. With 6 bases clipped from V and 4 bases from J, the junction kept 10 bases outside the gene matches. The chain's CDR3 is CASSQFRGTRETQYF. The CDR3 DNA reads as TGTGCCAGCAGCCAATTCCGAGGGACTAGAGAGACCCAGTACTTC.

At least ten counts were recorded for this clonotype. This chain uses TRBV29-1 with TRBJ2-7; 10 nucleotides match TRBD1. Germline CDR1 is SQVTM and CDR2 is ANQGSEA. The CDR3 sequence is 15 residues long. Losses at the gene ends were 3 bases for V and 2 bases for J; bases not matched to a gene: 7. CDR3 sequence reads: CSVDEGQGLTYEQYF. The CDR3 DNA is TGCAGCGTTGACGAGGGACAGGGGTTAACCTACGAGCAGTACTTC.